The subject of this entry is one T cell receptor (beta chain). This sample was included in a study of patients and donors after allogeneic stem cell transplantation. V was cut by 6 bases and J by 6 bases, with 8 bases left in between. CDR3 length equals 11 residues. Germline loops: CDR1 MNHEY, CDR2 SMNVEV (reference sequence). TCRdb recomputed calls from the RT-PCR reads with MiXCR, one row per CDR3 protein. This repertoire shows some 880,000 distinct CDR3 sequences, about a sixth found once; its top ten account for 6%. This rearrangement joins TRBV27 to TRBJ1-1; TRBD1 might be the D (6 bases). The receptor comes from a human donor who was either an allogeneic HSCT recipient or a stem cell or donor lymphocyte infusion donor (not recorded which). It is not recorded whose cells these are; they may come from a transplant donor. The sample taken for sequencing was blood, either unsorted or a sorted T cell fraction (not recorded which). DNA for the CDR3: TGTGCCAGCAGCAACAGGGCTGAAGCTTTCTTT. Protein sequence: CASSNRAEAFF.